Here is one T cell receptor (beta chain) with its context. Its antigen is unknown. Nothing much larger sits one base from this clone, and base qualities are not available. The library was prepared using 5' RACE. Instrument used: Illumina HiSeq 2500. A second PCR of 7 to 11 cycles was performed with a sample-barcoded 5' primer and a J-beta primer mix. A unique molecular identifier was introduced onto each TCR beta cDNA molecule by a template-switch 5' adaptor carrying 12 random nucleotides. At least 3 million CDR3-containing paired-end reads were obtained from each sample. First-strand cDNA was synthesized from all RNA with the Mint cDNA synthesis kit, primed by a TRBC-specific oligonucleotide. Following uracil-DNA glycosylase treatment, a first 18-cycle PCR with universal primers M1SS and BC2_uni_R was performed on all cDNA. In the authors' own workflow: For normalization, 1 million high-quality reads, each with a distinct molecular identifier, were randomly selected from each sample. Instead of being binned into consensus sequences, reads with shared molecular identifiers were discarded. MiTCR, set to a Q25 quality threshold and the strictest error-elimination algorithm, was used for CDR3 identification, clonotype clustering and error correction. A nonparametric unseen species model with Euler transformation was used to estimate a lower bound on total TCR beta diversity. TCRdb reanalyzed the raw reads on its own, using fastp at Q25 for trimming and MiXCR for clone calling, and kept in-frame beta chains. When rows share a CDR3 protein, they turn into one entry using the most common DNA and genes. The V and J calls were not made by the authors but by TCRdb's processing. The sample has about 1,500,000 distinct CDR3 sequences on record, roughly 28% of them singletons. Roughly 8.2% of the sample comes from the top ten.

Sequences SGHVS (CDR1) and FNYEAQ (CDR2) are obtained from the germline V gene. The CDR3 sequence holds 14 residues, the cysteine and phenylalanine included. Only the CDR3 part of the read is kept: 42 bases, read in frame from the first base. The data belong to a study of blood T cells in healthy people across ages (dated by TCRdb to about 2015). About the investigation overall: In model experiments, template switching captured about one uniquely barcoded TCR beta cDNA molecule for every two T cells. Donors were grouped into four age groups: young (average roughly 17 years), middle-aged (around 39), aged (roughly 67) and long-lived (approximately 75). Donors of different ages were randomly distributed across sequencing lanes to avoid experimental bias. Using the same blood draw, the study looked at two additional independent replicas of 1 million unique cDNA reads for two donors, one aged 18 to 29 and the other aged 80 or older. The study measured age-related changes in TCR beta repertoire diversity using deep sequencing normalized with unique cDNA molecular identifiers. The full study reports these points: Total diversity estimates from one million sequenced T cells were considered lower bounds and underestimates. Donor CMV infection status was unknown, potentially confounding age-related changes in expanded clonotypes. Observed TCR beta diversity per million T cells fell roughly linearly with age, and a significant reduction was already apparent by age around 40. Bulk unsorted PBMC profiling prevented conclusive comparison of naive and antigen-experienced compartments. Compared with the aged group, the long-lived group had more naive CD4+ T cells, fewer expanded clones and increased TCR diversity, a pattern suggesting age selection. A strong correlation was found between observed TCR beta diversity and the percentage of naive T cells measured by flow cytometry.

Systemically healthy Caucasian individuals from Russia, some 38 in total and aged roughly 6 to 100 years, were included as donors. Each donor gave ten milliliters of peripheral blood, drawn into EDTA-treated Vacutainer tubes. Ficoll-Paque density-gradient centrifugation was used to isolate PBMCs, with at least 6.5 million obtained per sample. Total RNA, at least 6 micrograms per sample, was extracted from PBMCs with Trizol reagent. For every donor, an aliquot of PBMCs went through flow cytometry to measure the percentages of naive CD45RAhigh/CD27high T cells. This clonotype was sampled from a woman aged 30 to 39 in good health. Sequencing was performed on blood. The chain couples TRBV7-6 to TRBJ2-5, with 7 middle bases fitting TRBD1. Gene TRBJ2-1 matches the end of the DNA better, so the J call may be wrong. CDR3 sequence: CASSSTGYQETQFF. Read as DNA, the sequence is TGTGCCAGCAGCTCGACAGGGTACCAAGAGACCCAGTTCTTC.